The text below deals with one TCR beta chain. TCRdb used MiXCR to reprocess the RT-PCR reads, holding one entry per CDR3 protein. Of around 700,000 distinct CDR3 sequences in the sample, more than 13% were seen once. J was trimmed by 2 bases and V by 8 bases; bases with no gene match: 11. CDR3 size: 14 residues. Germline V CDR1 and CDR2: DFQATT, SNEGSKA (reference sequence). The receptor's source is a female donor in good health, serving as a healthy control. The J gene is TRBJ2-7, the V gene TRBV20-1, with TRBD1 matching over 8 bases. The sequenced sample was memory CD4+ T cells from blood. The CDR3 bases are TGCAGTACACTCATGGGACAGGCTACCTACGAGCAGTACTTC. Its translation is CSTLMGQATYEQYF.